These T cell receptor beta chains were read from a single sample in a study of blood T cells in healthy people across ages. TCRdb redid the calling of the 5' RACE reads with MiXCR, one entry per CDR3 protein. The repertoire holds just under 750,000 distinct CDR3 sequences, with 22% as singletons. Sample: blood. The receptors stem from a man between 70 and 80 years old in good health. Each CDR3 is given with its conserved first and last residue. The order of the fields is clone size, J gene, V gene, CDR3 length, D gene, CDR3 protein, CDR3 DNA. D genes are given only for firm matches. Some rows mark clone size as missing; the rest say once, few, many or name a class of expanded clone.

abundance: NA
j_gene: TRBJ2-7
v_gene: TRBV7-2
len: 15
d_gene: TRBD1
CDR3aa: CASSPQRTGIYEQYF
CDR3nt: TGTGCCAGCAGCCCGCAGAGGACAGGAATCTACGAGCAGTACTTC

abundance: few
j_gene: TRBJ2-7
v_gene: TRBV11-2
len: 16
d_gene: TRBD1
CDR3aa: CASSLEPGQSFYEQYF
CDR3nt: TGTGCCAGCAGCTTGGAACCGGGACAGAGTTTCTACGAGCAGTACTTC

abundance: NA
j_gene: TRBJ1-6
v_gene: TRBV5-4
len: 16
d_gene: NA
CDR3aa: CASSLGGTVLHSPLHF
CDR3nt: TGTGCCAGCAGCTTGGGGGGGACCGTTTTACATTCACCCCTCCACTTT

abundance: NA
j_gene: TRBJ2-2
v_gene: TRBV24-1
len: 14
d_gene: NA
CDR3aa: CATSDPWTPGELFF
CDR3nt: TGTGCCACCAGTGACCCGTGGACCCCCGGGGAGCTGTTTTTT

abundance: NA
j_gene: TRBJ2-1
v_gene: TRBV7-2
len: 15
d_gene: NA
CDR3aa: CASSLVSATHNEQFF
CDR3nt: TGTGCCAGCAGCTTAGTTAGCGCGACCCACAATGAGCAGTTCTTC

abundance: few
j_gene: TRBJ2-7
v_gene: TRBV29-1
len: 14
d_gene: TRBD1
CDR3aa: CSVTSGTVSYEQYF
CDR3nt: TGCAGCGTGACGTCCGGGACAGTCTCCTACGAGCAGTACTTC

abundance: NA
j_gene: TRBJ1-6
v_gene: TRBV10-3
len: 12
d_gene: NA
CDR3aa: CAIATSDSPLHF
CDR3nt: TGTGCCATCGCAACTTCTGATTCACCCCTCCACTTT

abundance: NA
j_gene: TRBJ2-1
v_gene: TRBV6-5
len: 15
d_gene: NA
CDR3aa: CASSYGLGQINEQFF
CDR3nt: TGTGCCAGCAGTTACGGTCTAGGACAGATCAATGAGCAGTTCTTC

abundance: few
j_gene: TRBJ2-4
v_gene: TRBV18
len: 13
d_gene: NA
CDR3aa: CASSPIRENIQYF
CDR3nt: TGTGCCAGCTCACCAATCCGGGAGAACATTCAGTACTTC

abundance: NA
j_gene: TRBJ2-1
v_gene: TRBV12-3/TRBV12-4
len: 14
d_gene: NA
CDR3aa: CASAPGRNYNEQFF
CDR3nt: TGTGCCAGCGCCCCGGGACGCAACTACAATGAGCAGTTCTTC

abundance: NA
j_gene: TRBJ2-1
v_gene: TRBV15
len: 16
d_gene: TRBD1
CDR3aa: CATSRHTGGSYNEQFF
CDR3nt: TGTGCCACCAGCAGACACACAGGGGGCTCCTACAATGAGCAGTTCTTC

abundance: NA
j_gene: TRBJ2-7
v_gene: TRBV25-1
len: 12
d_gene: TRBD2
CDR3aa: CASSGSLAPSFF
CDR3nt: TGTGCCAGCAGTGGGTCACTAGCGCCGTCCTTTTTC

abundance: NA
j_gene: TRBJ2-7
v_gene: TRBV5-1
len: 15
d_gene: NA
CDR3aa: CASSLGRPGLGEQYF
CDR3nt: TGCGCCAGCAGCTTGGGTCGTCCAGGGTTGGGCGAGCAGTACTTC

abundance: few
j_gene: TRBJ2-3
v_gene: TRBV3-1
len: 15
d_gene: NA
CDR3aa: CASSPSGSPTDTQYF
CDR3nt: TGTGCCAGCAGCCCCAGCGGCTCCCCTACAGATACGCAGTATTTT

abundance: few
j_gene: TRBJ2-7
v_gene: TRBV11-2
len: 15
d_gene: TRBD2
CDR3aa: CASSSLRTRAYEQYF
CDR3nt: TGTGCCAGCAGCTCGCTAAGGACTAGAGCCTACGAGCAGTACTTC

abundance: NA
j_gene: TRBJ2-5
v_gene: TRBV6-5
len: 16
d_gene: TRBD2
CDR3aa: CASPTLAETYQETQYF
CDR3nt: TGTGCCAGCCCTACCCTAGCGGAAACTTACCAAGAGACCCAGTACTTC

abundance: NA
j_gene: TRBJ1-2
v_gene: TRBV7-9
len: 15
d_gene: TRBD1
CDR3aa: CASSFSGQGNYGYTF
CDR3nt: TGTGCCAGCAGCTTTTCGGGACAGGGGAACTATGGCTACACCTTC

abundance: NA
j_gene: TRBJ1-1
v_gene: TRBV5-1
len: 15
d_gene: NA
CDR3aa: CASSLVTSGNTEAFF
CDR3nt: TGCGCCAGCAGCTTGGTGACTTCGGGAAACACTGAAGCTTTCTTT

abundance: few
j_gene: TRBJ2-1
v_gene: TRBV29-1
len: 12
d_gene: NA
CDR3aa: CSVDQLGNEQFF
CDR3nt: TGCAGCGTTGACCAATTAGGAAATGAGCAGTTCTTC

abundance: NA
j_gene: TRBJ1-2
v_gene: TRBV6-2/TRBV6-3
len: 16
d_gene: TRBD1
CDR3aa: CASSEGPLTGLEGYTF
CDR3nt: TGTGCCAGCAGTGAAGGACCCTTGACAGGGCTGGAGGGCTACACCTTC

abundance: NA
j_gene: TRBJ1-1
v_gene: TRBV5-1
len: 15
d_gene: NA
CDR3aa: CASSLLSDGRSEAFF
CDR3nt: TGCGCCAGCAGCTTGCTTTCAGACGGAAGGAGCGAGGCTTTCTTT

abundance: few
j_gene: TRBJ1-1
v_gene: TRBV5-1
len: 16
d_gene: TRBD1
CDR3aa: CASSLQGIGESTEAFF
CDR3nt: TGCGCCAGCAGCTTACAGGGGATTGGGGAGAGCACTGAAGCTTTCTTT

abundance: few
j_gene: TRBJ2-5
v_gene: TRBV11-3
len: 14
d_gene: NA
CDR3aa: CASSFGRNQETQYF
CDR3nt: TGTGCCAGCAGCTTCGGACGGAACCAAGAGACCCAGTACTTC

abundance: few
j_gene: TRBJ2-4
v_gene: TRBV19
len: 13
d_gene: NA
CDR3aa: CASSIGNQNIQYF
CDR3nt: TGTGCCAGTAGTATAGGGAACCAAAACATTCAGTACTTC

abundance: many
j_gene: TRBJ2-3
v_gene: TRBV6-5
len: 15
d_gene: NA
CDR3aa: CASSYSGASTDTQYF
CDR3nt: TGTGCCAGCAGTTACTCCGGTGCTAGCACAGATACGCAGTATTTT

abundance: NA
j_gene: TRBJ2-1
v_gene: TRBV7-9
len: 15
d_gene: TRBD2
CDR3aa: CASSQSGGWGGEQFF
CDR3nt: TGTGCCAGCAGCCAAAGCGGGGGATGGGGGGGTGAGCAGTTCTTC